This T cell receptor (beta chain) was profiled in a study of radiation and T cells in renal cell carcinoma (dated by TCRdb to between 2020 and 2021). A note on the overall study: Samples were obtained from a clinical trial, in which 15 Gy stereotactic body radiation therapy was delivered to primary renal cell carcinomas and nephrectomy was performed 4 weeks later. Across all 55 or so samples, several million unique CDR3 nucleotide sequences encoding 2 million to 3 million unique CDR3 amino acid sequences were identified. In total, approximately 53 samples, comprising 25 or so tumors and some 27 peripheral blood samples, were subjected to TCR beta sequencing. Overall study results and their limits: Blood repertoire dynamics were not followed beyond 4 weeks after treatment. Because no pretreatment tumor biopsies were available, whether clonotypes were present in the tumor at baseline could not be determined. In blood, the top tumor clonotypes increased from baseline to 2 weeks after radiation and then shrank by 4 weeks, which suggests a temporary expansion of tumor-resident clones. Because the trial had a single-armed design, the trial could not examine how radiation dose or scheduling affected the TCR repertoire.

From the cysteine up to the phenylalanine, the CDR3 has a length of 13 residues. The entry retains the CDR3 DNA only, 39 bases that are in frame from base 1. The V and J ends are trimmed by 4 bases and 2 bases, leaving 8 bases between them. The germline V gene specifies MDHEN as CDR1 and SYDVKM as CDR2. The time point label corresponds to: baseline pretreatment blood. In light of the paper, this sample's treatment or condition label describes: 15 Gy SBRT to primary tumor, nephrectomy 4 weeks later. To follow tumor-enriched clonotypes, serial peripheral blood was collected from radiation-treated patients at baseline and at 2 weeks and 4 weeks after SBRT. Every patient's renal cell carcinoma showed clear cell pathology. Genomic DNA for TCR sequencing was prepared using the QIAamp DNA Blood Mini Kit (Qiagen). Samples were included in the analyses only if all quality control checks were passed. Note on this clone: Its target antigen remains unknown. Per-base quality was not reported, and no clone a single base away is much larger than it.

Following the manufacturer's recommendations, the immunoSEQ kit was used to generate TCR beta libraries from genomic DNA. Library preparation used a first multiplex PCR with proprietary primers, then a second PCR adding unique barcodes, with bead cleanups after each round. A positive control reaction and a negative control reaction, both provided in the kit, were run with every batch of samples. The final libraries were assessed on an Agilent 4200 TapeStation D1000 ScreenTape, pooled by volume, and quantified by qPCR. An Illumina NextSeq500 fitted with a MidOutput 150-cycle cartridge performed the sequencing, running 156 Read1 cycles and 15 Index1 cycles with the kit's custom primers. The pooled library was loaded at approximately 1 pM with a roughly 22% PhiX control spike-in. Per the original workflow: Vendor-processed data were analyzed in R, with a clonotype defined as all T cells sharing the same CDR3 nucleotide sequence. For clone abundance analyses, frequencies were normalized to the 10,000 most abundant clones in each sample. Public T cell clones, which averaged fewer than five per sample, were removed prior to analysis. Tumor-enriched and baseline blood-enriched clonotypes were defined by at least a 32-fold difference in abundance between compartments. A beta-binomial differential abundance model was applied to find clonotypes that expanded or contracted between blood time points. Similarity between tumor and blood repertoires was quantified using the Baroni-Urbani and Buser coefficient, and groups were compared with two-tailed Wilcoxon tests in R. Not all clones reach the TCRdb copy of this immuneACCESS table, which keeps in-frame sequences only. Checked studies attribute under half of the gap to unresolved V genes and leave the rest unexplained. Clone size and V and J calls were adopted from that table, with D and trimming inferred from the DNA. The sample data list 110,000 to 150,000 clones, and around four fifths of these were observed just once. The ten largest clones represent around a quarter of the sample.

This material consisted of blood, taken from a patient whose treatment included radiotherapy and nephrectomy. The origin of this receptor is a woman in her 50s with renal cell carcinoma. Here the chain combines TRBV28 and TRBJ2-5; no D segment can be confidently identified. The CDR3 protein sequence reads: CASSSGSQETQYF. The nucleotide sequence reads TGTGCCAGCAGTTCGGGCAGTCAAGAGACCCAGTACTTC.